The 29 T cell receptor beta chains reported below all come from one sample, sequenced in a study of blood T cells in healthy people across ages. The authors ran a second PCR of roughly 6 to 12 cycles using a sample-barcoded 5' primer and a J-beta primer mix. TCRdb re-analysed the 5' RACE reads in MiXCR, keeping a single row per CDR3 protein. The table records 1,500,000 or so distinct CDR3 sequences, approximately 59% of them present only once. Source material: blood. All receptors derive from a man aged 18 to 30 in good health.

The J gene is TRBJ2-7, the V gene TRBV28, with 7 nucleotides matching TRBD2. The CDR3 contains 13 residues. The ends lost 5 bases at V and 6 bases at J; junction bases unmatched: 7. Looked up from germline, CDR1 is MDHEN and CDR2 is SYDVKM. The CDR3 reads CASSGPRGSEQYF. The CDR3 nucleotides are TGTGCCAGCAGTGGCCCGCGGGGGTCCGAGCAGTACTTC.

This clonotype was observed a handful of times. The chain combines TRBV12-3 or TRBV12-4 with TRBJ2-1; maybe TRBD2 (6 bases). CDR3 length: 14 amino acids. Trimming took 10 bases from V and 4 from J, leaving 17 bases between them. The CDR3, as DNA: TGTGCCACGTCACGGCGGGGACGGTACAATGAGCAGTTCTTC. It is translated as CATSRRGRYNEQFF.

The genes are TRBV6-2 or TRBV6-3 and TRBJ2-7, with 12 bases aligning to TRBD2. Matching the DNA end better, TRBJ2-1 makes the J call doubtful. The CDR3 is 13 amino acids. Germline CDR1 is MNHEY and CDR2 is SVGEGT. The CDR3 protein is CASFPSGRAEQFF. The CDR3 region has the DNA TGTGCCAGCTTCCCTAGCGGGAGGGCTGAGCAGTTCTTC.

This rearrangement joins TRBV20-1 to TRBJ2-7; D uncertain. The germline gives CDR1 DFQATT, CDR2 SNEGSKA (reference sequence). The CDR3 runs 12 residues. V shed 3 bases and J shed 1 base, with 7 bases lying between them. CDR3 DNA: TGCAGTGCTAGCTGGGGATCCTACGAGCAGTACTTC. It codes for CSASWGSYEQYF.

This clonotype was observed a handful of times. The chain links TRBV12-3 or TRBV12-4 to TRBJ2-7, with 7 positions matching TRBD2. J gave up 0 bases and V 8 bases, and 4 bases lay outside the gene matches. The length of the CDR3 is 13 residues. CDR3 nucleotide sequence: TGTGCCAGCGGAGCGGGGAACTCCTACGAGCAGTACTTC. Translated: CASGAGNSYEQYF.

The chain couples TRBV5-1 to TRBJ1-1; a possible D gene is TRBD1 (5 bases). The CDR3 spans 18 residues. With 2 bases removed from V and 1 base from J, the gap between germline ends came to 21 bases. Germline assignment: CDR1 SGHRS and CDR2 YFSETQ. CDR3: CASSLFKLIRDRNTEAFF. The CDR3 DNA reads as TGCGCCAGCAGCTTATTCAAGCTTATTCGAGACAGGAACACTGAAGCTTTCTTT.

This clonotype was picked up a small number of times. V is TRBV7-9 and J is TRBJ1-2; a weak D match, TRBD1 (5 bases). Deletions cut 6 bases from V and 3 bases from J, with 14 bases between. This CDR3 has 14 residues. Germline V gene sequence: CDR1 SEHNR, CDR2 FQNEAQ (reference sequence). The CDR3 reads CASSPGPGDYGYTF. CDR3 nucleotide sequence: TGTGCCAGCAGTCCGGGGCCGGGGGACTATGGCTACACCTTC.

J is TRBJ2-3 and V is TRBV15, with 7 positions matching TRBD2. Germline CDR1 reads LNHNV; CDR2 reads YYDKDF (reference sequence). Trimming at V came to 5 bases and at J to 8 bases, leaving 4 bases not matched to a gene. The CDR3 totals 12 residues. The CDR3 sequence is CATSHRGGTQYF. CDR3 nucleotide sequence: TGTGCCACCAGCCACCGCGGGGGTACGCAGTATTTT.

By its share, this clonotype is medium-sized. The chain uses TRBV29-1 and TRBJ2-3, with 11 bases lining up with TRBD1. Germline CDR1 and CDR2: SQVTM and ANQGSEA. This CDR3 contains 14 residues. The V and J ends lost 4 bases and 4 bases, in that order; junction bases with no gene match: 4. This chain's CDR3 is CSVGMGQGADTQYF. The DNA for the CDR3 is TGCAGCGTTGGCATGGGACAGGGGGCAGATACGCAGTATTTT.

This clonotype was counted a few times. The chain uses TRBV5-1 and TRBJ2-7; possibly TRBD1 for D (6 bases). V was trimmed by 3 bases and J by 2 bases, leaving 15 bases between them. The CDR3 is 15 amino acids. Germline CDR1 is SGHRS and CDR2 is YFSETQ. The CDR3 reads CASSSPPDRPYEQYF. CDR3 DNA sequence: TGCGCCAGCAGCTCCCCCCCGGACAGACCCTACGAGCAGTACTTC.

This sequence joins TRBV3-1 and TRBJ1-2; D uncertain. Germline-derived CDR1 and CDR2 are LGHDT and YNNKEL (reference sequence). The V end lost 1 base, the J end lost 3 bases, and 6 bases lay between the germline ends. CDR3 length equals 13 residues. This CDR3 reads CASSQGSYYGYTF. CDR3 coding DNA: TGTGCCAGCAGCCAAGGCAGTTACTATGGCTACACCTTC.

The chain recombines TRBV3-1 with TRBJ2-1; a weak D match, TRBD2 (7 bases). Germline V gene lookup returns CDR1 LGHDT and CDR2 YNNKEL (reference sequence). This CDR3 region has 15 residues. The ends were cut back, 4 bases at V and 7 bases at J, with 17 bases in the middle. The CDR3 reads CASSPIRGGRNEQFF. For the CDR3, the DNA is TGTGCCAGCAGCCCCATAAGGGGGGGTAGGAATGAGCAGTTCTTC.

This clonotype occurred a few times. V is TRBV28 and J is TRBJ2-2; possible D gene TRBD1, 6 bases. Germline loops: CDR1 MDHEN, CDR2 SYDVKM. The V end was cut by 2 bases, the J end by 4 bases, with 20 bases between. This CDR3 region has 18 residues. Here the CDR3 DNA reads TGTGCCAGCAGTTTACGCGGAAACCGGGACATGAGCACCGGGGAGCTGTTTTTT. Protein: CASSLRGNRDMSTGELFF. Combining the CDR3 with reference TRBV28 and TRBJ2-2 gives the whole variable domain DVKVTQSSRYLVKRTGEKVFLECVQDMDHENMFWYRQDPGLGLRLIYFSYDVKMKEKGDIPEGYSVSREKKERFSLILESASTNQTSMYLCASSLRGNRDMSTGELFFGEGSRLTVL.

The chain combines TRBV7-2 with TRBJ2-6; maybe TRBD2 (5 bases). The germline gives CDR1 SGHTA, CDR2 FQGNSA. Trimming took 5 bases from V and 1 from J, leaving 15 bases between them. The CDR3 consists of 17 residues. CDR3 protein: CASSLTRRDSGANVLTF. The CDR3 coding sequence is TGTGCCAGCAGCCTTACACGCCGGGATTCTGGGGCCAACGTCCTGACTTTC.

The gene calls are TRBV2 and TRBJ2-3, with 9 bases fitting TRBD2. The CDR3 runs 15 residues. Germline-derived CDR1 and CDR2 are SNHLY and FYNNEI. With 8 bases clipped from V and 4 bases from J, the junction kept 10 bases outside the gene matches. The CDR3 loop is CASGPSSGAPDTQYF. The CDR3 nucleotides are TGTGCCAGCGGACCCTCTAGCGGGGCCCCAGATACGCAGTATTTT.

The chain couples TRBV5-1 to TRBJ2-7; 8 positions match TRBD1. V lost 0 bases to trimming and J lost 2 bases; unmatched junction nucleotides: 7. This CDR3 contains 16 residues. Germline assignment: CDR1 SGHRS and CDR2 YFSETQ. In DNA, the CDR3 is TGCGCCAGCAGCTTGGACGGCCGGGACAGGACCTACGAGCAGTACTTC. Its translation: CASSLDGRDRTYEQYF.

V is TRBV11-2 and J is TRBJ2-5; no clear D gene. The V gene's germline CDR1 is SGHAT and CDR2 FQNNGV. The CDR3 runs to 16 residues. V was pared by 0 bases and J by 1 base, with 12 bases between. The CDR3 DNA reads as TGTGCCAGCAGCTTAGATCGCGCAGTTGTCCAAGAGACCCAGTACTTC. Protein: CASSLDRAVVQETQYF.

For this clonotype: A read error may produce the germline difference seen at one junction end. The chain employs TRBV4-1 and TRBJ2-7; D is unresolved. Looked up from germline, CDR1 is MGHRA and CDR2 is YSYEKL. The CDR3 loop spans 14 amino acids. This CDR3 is CASSQDPTAYEQCF. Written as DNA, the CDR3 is TGCGCCAGCAGCCAAGATCCCACAGCCTACGAGCAGTGCTTC.

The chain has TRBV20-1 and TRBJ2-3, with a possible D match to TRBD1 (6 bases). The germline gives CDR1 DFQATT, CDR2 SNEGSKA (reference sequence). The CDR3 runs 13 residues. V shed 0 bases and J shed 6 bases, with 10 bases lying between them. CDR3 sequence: CSAREGAGDTQYF. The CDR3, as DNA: TGCAGTGCTAGAGAGGGGGCAGGGGATACGCAGTATTTT.

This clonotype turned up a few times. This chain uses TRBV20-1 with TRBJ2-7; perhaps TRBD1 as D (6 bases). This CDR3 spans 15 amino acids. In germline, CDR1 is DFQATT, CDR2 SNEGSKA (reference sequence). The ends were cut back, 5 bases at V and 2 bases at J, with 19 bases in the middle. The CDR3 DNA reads TGCAGTGCTCGGTACCGGACAGAATCGCCCTACGAGCAGTACTTC. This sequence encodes CSARYRTESPYEQYF.

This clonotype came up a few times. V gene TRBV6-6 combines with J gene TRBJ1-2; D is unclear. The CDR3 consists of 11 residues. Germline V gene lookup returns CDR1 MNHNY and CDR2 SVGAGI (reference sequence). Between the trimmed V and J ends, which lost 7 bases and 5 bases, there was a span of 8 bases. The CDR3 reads CASMEKYGYTF. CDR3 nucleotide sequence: TGTGCCAGCATGGAAAAATATGGCTACACCTTC.

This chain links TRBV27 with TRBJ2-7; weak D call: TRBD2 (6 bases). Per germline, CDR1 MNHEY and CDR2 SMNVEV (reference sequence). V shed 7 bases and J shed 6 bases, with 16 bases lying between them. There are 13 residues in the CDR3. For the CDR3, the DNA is TGTGCCAGCAAGATCGGAGGGTCCGGCGAGCAGTACTTC. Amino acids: CASKIGGSGEQYF.

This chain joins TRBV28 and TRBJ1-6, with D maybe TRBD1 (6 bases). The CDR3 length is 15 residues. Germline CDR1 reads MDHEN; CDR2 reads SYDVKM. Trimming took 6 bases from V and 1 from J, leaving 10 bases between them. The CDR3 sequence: CASSLDRSYNSPLHF. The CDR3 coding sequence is TGTGCCAGCAGCCTGGACAGATCCTATAATTCACCCCTCCACTTT.

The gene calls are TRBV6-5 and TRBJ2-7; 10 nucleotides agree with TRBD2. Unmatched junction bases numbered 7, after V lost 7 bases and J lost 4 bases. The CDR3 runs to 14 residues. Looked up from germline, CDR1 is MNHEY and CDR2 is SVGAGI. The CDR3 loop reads CASTLRSGGYEQYF. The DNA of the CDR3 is TGTGCCAGCACACTACGTAGCGGGGGGTACGAGCAGTACTTC.

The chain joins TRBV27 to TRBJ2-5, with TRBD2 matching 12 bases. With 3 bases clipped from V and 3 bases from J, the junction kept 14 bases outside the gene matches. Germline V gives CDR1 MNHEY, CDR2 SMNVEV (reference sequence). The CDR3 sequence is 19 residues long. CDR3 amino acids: CASSFRQPLAGGQKETQYF. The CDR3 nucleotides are TGTGCCAGCAGTTTCCGCCAACCACTAGCGGGGGGCCAAAAAGAGACCCAGTACTTC.

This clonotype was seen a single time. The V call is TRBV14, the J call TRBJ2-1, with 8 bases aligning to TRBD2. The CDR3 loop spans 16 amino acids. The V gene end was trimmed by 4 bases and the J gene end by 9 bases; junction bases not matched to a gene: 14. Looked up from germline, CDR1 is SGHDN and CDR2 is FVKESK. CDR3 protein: CASSLSLPGLEREQFF. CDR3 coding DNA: TGTGCCAGCAGCCTCTCTCTACCGGGACTAGAGCGTGAGCAGTTCTTC.

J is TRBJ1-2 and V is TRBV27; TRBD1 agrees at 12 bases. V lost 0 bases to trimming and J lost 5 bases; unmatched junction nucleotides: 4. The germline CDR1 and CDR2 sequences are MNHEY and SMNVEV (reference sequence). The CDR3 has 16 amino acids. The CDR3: CASSLSGQGAEYGYTF. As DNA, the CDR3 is TGTGCCAGCAGTTTATCGGGACAGGGGGCGGAGTATGGCTACACCTTC.

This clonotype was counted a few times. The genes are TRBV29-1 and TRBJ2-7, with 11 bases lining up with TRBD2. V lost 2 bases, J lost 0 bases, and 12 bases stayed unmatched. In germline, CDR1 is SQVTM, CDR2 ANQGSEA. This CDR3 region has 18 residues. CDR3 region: CSVETASGLAGYSYEQYF. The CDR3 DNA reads TGCAGCGTTGAAACGGCGTCCGGACTAGCGGGTTACTCCTACGAGCAGTACTTC.

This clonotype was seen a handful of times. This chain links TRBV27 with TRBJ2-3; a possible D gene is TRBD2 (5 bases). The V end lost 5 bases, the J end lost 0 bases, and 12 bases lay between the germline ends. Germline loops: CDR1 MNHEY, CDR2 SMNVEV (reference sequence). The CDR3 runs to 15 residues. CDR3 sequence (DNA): TGTGCCAGCAGTCCCAGTCCGGGGAGCACAGATACGCAGTATTTT. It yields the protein CASSPSPGSTDTQYF.